The clone carrying this T cell receptor beta chain appeared a single time. This sample is part of a study of blood T cell repertoires in COVID-19. Study in general: COVID-19 samples from acute and convalescent phases originated in the United States, Italy and Spain. The analysed material was cDNA or gDNA that came from T cells, B-cell-depleted T cells, or PBMCs.

Clones were read by immunoSEQ multiplex PCR, and TCRdb kept only the in-frame ones, dropping some. This sample yields around 150,000 clones, of which 80% are seen a single time; approximately 6% belongs to the top ten. The CDR3 contains 13 residues. V shed 5 bases, J shed 5 bases, and the junction held 3 bases outside the gene matches. CDR1 and CDR2 from the germline V gene are ENHRY and SYGVKD. Adults between about 18 and 95 years of age took part from fewer than 30 US areas. Recovered status applied to Cohort 3 donors who had two consecutive negative PCRs. It also applied to those with clearance or with symptom resolution.

V gene TRBV10-3 combines with J gene TRBJ1-1, with 9 bases lining up with TRBD1. This sequence was found in a middle-aged man who had recovered from COVID-19. Sequencing was performed on PBMCs or T cells enriched from blood (not recorded which). The CDR3: CAISPGQGTEAFF. In DNA form, the CDR3 reads TGTGCCATCAGTCCGGGACAGGGAACTGAAGCTTTCTTT.